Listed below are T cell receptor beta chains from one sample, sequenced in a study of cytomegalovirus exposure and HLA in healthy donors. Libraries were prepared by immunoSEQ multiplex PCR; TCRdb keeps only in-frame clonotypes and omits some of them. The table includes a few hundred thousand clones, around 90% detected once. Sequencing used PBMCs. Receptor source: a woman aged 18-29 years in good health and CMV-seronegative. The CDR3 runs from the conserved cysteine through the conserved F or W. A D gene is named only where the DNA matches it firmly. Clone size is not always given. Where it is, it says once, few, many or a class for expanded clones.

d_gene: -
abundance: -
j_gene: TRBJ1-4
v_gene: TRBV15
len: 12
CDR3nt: TGTGCCACCAGCAGAGATCTCGAAAAACTGTTTTTT
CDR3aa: CATSRDLEKLFF

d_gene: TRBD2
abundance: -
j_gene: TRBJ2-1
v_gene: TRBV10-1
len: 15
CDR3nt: TGCGCCAGCAGGTCAAGCGGGAGCTCCTACAATGAGCAGTTCTTC
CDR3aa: CASRSSGSSYNEQFF

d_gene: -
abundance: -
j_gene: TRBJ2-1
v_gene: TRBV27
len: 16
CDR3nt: TGTGCCAGCAGTTTATCGGCTAGCGCCTCCTACAATGAGCAGTTCTTC
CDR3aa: CASSLSASASYNEQFF

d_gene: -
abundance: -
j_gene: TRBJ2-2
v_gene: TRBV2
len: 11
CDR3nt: TGTGCCAGCAGCGACACCGGGGAGCTGTTTTTT
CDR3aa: CASSDTGELFF

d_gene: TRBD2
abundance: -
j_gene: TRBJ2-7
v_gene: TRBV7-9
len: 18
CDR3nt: TGTGCCAGCAGCCCAGATAAGGAATTAGGACTAGCTAAATACGAGCAGTACTTC
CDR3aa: CASSPDKELGLAKYEQYF

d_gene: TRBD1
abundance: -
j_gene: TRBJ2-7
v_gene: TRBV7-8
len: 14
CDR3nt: TGTGCCAGCAGCCGGACAGGGGGTATCGACGAGCAGTACTTC
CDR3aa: CASSRTGGIDEQYF

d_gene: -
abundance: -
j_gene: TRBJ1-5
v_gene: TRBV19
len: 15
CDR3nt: TGTGCCAGTAGTATCGGCTCGAGGAGCAATCAGCCCCAGCATTTT
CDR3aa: CASSIGSRSNQPQHF

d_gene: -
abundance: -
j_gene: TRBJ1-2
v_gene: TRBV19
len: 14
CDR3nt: TGTGCCAGTAGTATGAGACGGGGAAACTATGGCTACACCTTC
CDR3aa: CASSMRRGNYGYTF

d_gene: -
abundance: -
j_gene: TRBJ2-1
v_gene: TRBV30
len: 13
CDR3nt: TGTGCCTGGAGTGTACTCCTATCCAATGAGCAGTTCTTC
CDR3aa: CAWSVLLSNEQFF

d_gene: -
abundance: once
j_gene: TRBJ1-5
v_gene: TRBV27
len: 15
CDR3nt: TGTGCCAGCAGTTACAGGGTCGGGAGCAATCAGCCCCAGCATTTT
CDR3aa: CASSYRVGSNQPQHF

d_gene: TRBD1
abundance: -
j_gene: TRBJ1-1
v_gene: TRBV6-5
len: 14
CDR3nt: TGTGCCAGCACCCCGGACAGGGGGCGGTTTGAAGCTTTCTTT
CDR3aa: CASTPDRGRFEAFF

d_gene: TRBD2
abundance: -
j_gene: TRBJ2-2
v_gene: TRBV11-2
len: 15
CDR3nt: TGTGCCAGCAGCTCCCAGCGGGAGGGCCACGGGGAGCTGTTTTTT
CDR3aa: CASSSQREGHGELFF

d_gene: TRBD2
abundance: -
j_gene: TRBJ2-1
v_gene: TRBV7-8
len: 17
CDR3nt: TGTGCCAGCAGCTCGCTAGCGGGAAGAAGCTCCTACAATGAGCAGTTCTTC
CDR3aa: CASSSLAGRSSYNEQFF

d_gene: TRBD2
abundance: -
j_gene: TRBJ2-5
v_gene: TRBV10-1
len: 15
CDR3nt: TGCGCCAGCAGTGTAACTAGCGGGGCCCAAGAGACCCAGTACTTC
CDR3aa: CASSVTSGAQETQYF

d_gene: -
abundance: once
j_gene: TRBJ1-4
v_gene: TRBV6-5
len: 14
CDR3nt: TGTGCCAGCAGCCCCCAGGCAACTAATGAAAAACTGTTTTTT
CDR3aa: CASSPQATNEKLFF

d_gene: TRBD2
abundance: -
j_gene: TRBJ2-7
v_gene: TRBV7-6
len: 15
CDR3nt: TGTGCCAGCAGCTTAGTAGCGGGAGGAAGCGGCGAGCAGTACTTC
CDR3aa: CASSLVAGGSGEQYF